This TCR beta chain was sequenced in a study of T cell changes during pregnancy in multiple sclerosis. Germline V gives CDR1 SGHKS, CDR2 YYEKEE (reference sequence). The CDR3 runs 14 residues. V trimming: 1 base; J trimming: 10 bases; junction bases outside the gene matches: 1. Some clones are missing from TCRdb's copy, which holds only in-frame ones; the method was immunoSEQ multiplex PCR. Of approximately 28,000 clones in the sample, about 91% were seen once. The chain recombines TRBV5-5 with TRBJ2-1, with 14 bases aligning to TRBD2. This clonotype was obtained from a female donor with multiple sclerosis, enrolled in a pregnancy study. The specimen comprised CD8+ T cells from peripheral blood mononuclear cells, sampled in the second trimester of pregnancy. The CDR3 DNA reads as TGTGCCAGCAGCTTGAGACTAGCGGGAGGGGAGCAGTTCTTC. Translating it yields CASSLRLAGGEQFF.